This is a list of T cell receptor beta chains from one sample in a study of T cells expressing NK-cell markers. TCRdb reanalyzed the 5' RACE reads, giving one entry per CDR3 protein sequence and no DNA. Across some 460,000 distinct CDR3 sequences, the top ten clones capture 1.4% of the sample. What was sequenced was blood T cells: a sorted CD56 or NKG2C T cell subset, CD4+ or CD8+ T cells, or bulk PBMC T cells (not recorded which). The receptors here all came from a woman aged 50 to 60 in good health. CDR3s include the opening cysteine and the closing phenylalanine or tryptophan.

V	J	CDR3
TRBV15	TRBJ2-7	CATAAVSSYEQYF
TRBV19	TRBJ2-2	CASPTDTGELFF
TRBV7-2	TRBJ2-5	CASSQGQGVVTQYF
TRBV12-3/TRBV12-4	TRBJ2-1	CASSLALRGASYNEQFF
TRBV10-2	TRBJ1-6	CASSESAVLHF
TRBV10-2	TRBJ2-7	CASRRDRPYEQYF
TRBV27	TRBJ2-7	CASSLTAWTEPPYEQYF
TRBV5-6	TRBJ1-1	CASSQSPLPRLTEAFF
TRBV2	TRBJ2-2	CASSERASGRGTGELFF
TRBV21-1	TRBJ2-5	CASSVRGYTQYF
TRBV3-1	TRBJ1-2	CASSQTGRPYGYTF
TRBV3-1	TRBJ2-2	CASSHGSSKAGELFF
TRBV27	TRBJ1-4	CASSFKIGRNEKLFF
TRBV30	TRBJ2-5	CACKGPQETQYF
TRBV5-5	TRBJ2-2	CASSLRGSNTGELFF
TRBV7-2	TRBJ2-7	CASSPSISGRPKQYF
TRBV29-1	TRBJ2-5	CSVGPRLAPETQYF
TRBV24-1	TRBJ2-3	CATSDPGTSGTDTQYF
TRBV28	TRBJ2-5	CASSQGGAHSETQYF
TRBV29-1	TRBJ2-5	CSVNPPETQYF
TRBV6-5	TRBJ1-2	CASSYSRVGPNYGYTF
TRBV12-3/TRBV12-4	TRBJ2-1	CASSILAGGYEQFF